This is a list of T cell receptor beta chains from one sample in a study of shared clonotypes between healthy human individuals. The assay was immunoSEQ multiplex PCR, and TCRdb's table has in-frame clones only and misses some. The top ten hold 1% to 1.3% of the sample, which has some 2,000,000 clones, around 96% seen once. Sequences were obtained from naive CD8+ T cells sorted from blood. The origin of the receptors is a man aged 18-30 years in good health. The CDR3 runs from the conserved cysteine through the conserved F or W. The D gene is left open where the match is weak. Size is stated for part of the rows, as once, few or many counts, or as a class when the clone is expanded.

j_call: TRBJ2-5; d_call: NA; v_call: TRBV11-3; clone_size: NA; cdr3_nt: TGTGCCAGCAGCTTTAGGACAGTGCAAGAGACCCAGTACTTC; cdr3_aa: CASSFRTVQETQYF
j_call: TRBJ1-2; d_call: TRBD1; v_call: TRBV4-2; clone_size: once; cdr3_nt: TGTGCCAGCAGCCAAGATCCCGAGGGGGCAGAAGGTAACTATGGCTACACCTTC; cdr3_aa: CASSQDPEGAEGNYGYTF
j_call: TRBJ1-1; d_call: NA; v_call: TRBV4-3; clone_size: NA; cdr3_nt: TGCGCCAGCAGCCAAGTCATCGACACTGAAGCTTTCTTT; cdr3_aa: CASSQVIDTEAFF
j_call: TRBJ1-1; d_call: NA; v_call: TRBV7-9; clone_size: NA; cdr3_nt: TGTGCCAGCTTCCAATCCACGCTGAACACTGAAGCTTTCTTT; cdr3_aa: CASFQSTLNTEAFF
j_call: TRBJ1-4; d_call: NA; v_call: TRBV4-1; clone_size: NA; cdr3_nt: TGCGCCAGCAGCCAAGTGCAGAATGAAAAACTGTTTTTT; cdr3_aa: CASSQVQNEKLFF
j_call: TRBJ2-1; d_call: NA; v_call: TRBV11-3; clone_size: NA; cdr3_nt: TGTGCCAGCAGCTTTGGGACGGACTACAATGAGCAGTTCTTC; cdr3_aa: CASSFGTDYNEQFF
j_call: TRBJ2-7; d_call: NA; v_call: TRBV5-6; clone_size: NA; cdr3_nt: TGTGCCAGCAGCTTGGAAGGCACTACCTACGAGCAGTACTTC; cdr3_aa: CASSLEGTTYEQYF
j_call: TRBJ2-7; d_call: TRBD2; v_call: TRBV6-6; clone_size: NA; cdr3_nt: TGTGCCAGCAGTCTAGCGGGAGCCTACGAGCAGTACTTC; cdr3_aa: CASSLAGAYEQYF
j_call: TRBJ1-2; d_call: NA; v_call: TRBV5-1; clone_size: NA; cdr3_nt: TGCGCCAGCAGCCCCACCATTGGGGTGGGCTATGGCTACACCTTC; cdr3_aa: CASSPTIGVGYGYTF
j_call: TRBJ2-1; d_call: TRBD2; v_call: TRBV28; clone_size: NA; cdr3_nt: TGTGCCAGCAGTTTTGGGGTAGCGGGGAGCTACAATGAGCAGTTCTTC; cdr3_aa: CASSFGVAGSYNEQFF
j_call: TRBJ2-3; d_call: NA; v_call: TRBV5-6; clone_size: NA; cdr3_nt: TGTGCCAGCAGCTGGGGACAAATCACAGATACGCAGTATTTT; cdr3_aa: CASSWGQITDTQYF
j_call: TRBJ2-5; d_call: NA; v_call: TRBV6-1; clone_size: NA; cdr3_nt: TGTGCCAGCAGTGAGATCCTGGGTGGAGGGTTGAGACAAGAGACCCAGTACTTC; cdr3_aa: CASSEILGGGLRQETQYF
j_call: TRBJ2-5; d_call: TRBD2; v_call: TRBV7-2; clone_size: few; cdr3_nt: TGTGCCAGCAGCTTTGGACTAGCGGGAGAGACCCAGTACTTC; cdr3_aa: CASSFGLAGETQYF
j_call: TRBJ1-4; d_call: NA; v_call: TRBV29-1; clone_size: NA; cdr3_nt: TGCAGCGTAGCCGGACTCACAGGGAATGAAAAACTGTTTTTT; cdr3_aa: CSVAGLTGNEKLFF
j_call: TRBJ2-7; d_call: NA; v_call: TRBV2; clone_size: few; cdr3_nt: TGTGCCAGCAGCCCGGACAGCTCCTACGAGCAGTACTTC; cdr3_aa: CASSPDSSYEQYF
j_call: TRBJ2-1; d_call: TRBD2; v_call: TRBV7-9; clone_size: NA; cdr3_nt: TGTGCCAGCAGCTTAGGACTAGCGGGAGGCCCAAGCTCCTACAATGAGCAGTTCTTC; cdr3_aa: CASSLGLAGGPSSYNEQFF
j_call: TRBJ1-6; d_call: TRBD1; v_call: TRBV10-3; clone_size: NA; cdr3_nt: TGTGCCATCCGCACCCAGGGACAGCTACTGAGCTCCTATAATTCACCCCTCCACTTT; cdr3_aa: CAIRTQGQLLSSYNSPLHF
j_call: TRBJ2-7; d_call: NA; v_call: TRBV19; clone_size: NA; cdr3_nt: TGTGCCAGTAGTATGGCGGCAGACCCTTCCTACGAGCAGTACTTC; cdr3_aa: CASSMAADPSYEQYF
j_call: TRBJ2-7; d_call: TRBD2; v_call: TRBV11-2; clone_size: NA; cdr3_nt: TGTGCCAGCAGTTACCATAGCGGGGCAACCTACGAGCAGTACTTC; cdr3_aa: CASSYHSGATYEQYF
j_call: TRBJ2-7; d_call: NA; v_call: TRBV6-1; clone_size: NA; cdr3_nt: TGTGCCAGCAGTGTATCAGGGTCGTCGGCCTACGAGCAGTACTTC; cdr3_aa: CASSVSGSSAYEQYF
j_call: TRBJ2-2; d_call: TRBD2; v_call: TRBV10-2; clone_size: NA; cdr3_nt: TGCGCCAGCAGTCAATGGTCGGGAGGCGGCGGGGAGCTGTTTTTT; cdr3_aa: CASSQWSGGGGELFF
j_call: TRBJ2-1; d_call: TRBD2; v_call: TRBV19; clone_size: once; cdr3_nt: TGTGCCAGTAGTATGACTAGCGGGGGGGAATACAATGAGCAGTTCTTC; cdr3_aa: CASSMTSGGEYNEQFF
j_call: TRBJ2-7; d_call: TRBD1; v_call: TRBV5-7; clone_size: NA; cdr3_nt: TGTGCCAGCAGCGTCCGGGACAGGGAAGTCTACGAGCAGTACTTC; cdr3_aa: CASSVRDREVYEQYF
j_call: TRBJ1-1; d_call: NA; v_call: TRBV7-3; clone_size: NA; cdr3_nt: TGTGCCAGCAGCTTTGGAGCGAACACTGAAGCTTTCTTT; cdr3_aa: CASSFGANTEAFF
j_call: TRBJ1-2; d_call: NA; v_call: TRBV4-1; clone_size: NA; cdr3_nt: TGCGCCAGCAGCCAAGAAACAGGGACGGGTGGCTACACCTTC; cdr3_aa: CASSQETGTGGYTF
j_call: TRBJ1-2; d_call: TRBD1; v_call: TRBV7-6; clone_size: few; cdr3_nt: TGTGCCAGCAGCCCCTCTAGGACAGGGGATCTCACCTTC; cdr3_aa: CASSPSRTGDLTF
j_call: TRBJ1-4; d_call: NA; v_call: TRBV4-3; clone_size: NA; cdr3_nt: TGCGCCAGCAGCCAAGATTTATCAGGGTTTGAAAAACTGTTTTTT; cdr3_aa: CASSQDLSGFEKLFF
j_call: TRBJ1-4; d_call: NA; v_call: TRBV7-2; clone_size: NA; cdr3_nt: TGTGCCAGCAGCTTCAGGCATAATGAAAAACTGTTTTTT; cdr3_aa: CASSFRHNEKLFF
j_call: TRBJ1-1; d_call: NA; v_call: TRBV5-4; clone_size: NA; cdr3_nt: TGTGCCAGCAGCCCTCGGGAGGGGCTAGAAGCTTTCTTT; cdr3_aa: CASSPREGLEAFF
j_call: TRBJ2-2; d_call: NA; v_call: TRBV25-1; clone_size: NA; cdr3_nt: TGTGCCAGCAGTGAGGCAGGAGACTTCACCGGGGAGCTGTTTTTT; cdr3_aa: CASSEAGDFTGELFF
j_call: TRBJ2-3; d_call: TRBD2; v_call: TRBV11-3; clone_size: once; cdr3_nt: TGTGCCAGCAGCTTAGAATGGGCGGGGGGGCCTCCAGATACGCAGTATTTT; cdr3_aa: CASSLEWAGGPPDTQYF